What follows are 3 T cell receptor beta chains derived from one specimen sequenced in a study of OX40 agonist ivuxolimab in advanced cancers. Clones were sequenced by immunoSEQ multiplex PCR, and TCRdb holds only the in-frame ones, with some missing. The repertoire has approximately 90,000 clones, around 90% of them found once; the top ten carry 0.79%. This material consisted of CD4+ or CD8+ T cells sorted from blood, taken in a trial of the OX40 agonist ivuxolimab. These receptors were collected from an adult with an advanced solid tumor such as melanoma, head and neck, liver or kidney cancer.

The V gene is TRBV10-3, the J gene TRBJ1-2, with 7 bases matching TRBD1. The V gene's germline CDR1 is ENHRY and CDR2 SYGVKD. The CDR3 length is 13 residues. V lost 7 bases to trimming and J lost 2 bases; unmatched junction nucleotides: 4. DNA for the CDR3: TGTGCCATCAACCCGGGACAGAACTATGGCTACACCTTC. Its protein is CAINPGQNYGYTF.

The rearrangement uses TRBV5-5 and TRBJ2-7; TRBD1 agrees at 7 bases. The CDR3 has 13 residues. V shed 2 bases, J shed 7 bases, and the junction held 6 bases outside the gene matches. CDR1 and CDR2 (germline): SGHKS, YYEKEE (reference sequence). CDR3 protein: CASSFTGAEEQYF. The CDR3 nucleotides are TGTGCCAGCAGCTTTACAGGGGCGGAGGAGCAGTACTTC.

This chain links TRBV11-2 with TRBJ1-1, with D perhaps TRBD1 (5 bases). V dropped 5 bases and J dropped 5 bases, with 21 bases sitting between them. CDR3 length: 16 residues. Germline V CDR1 and CDR2: SGHAT, FQNNGV. This CDR3 is CASSVGLRGGGTEAFF. CDR3 nucleotides: TGTGCCAGCAGCGTAGGTTTGCGGGGGGGAGGAACTGAAGCTTTCTTT.